These 11 T cell receptor beta chains came from one sample sequenced in a study of identical twins. TCRdb called the 5' RACE reads again in MiXCR, with one record for every CDR3 protein. Among 1.5 million to 2 million distinct CDR3 sequences listed, around 29% were seen once. Sequencing was performed on cord blood. The source is a newborn girl in good health.

The genes are TRBV5-1 and TRBJ1-1; D may be TRBD1 (5 bases). Looked up from germline, CDR1 is SGHRS and CDR2 is YFSETQ. CDR3 size: 15 residues. The V and J ends lost 0 bases and 4 bases respectively, with 13 bases between them. CDR3 nucleotide sequence: TGCGCCAGCAGCTTGGGTGTGGCCAGGGCCACTGAAGCTTTCTTT. This translates into CASSLGVARATEAFF.

This clonotype appeared a few times. The rearrangement uses TRBV3-1 and TRBJ2-1; 8 nucleotides line up with TRBD2. The CDR3 has 13 amino acids. V shed 1 base and J 10 bases; nucleotides not matched to a gene: 3. The V gene's germline CDR1 is LGHDT and CDR2 YNNKEL (reference sequence). The CDR3, as DNA: TGTGCCAGCAGCCAAGTGGCTAGCGGGGAGCAGTTCTTC. Its protein product is CASSQVASGEQFF.

The chain combines TRBV20-1 with TRBJ1-2, with TRBD1 as a possible D gene (6 bases). Germline V gives CDR1 DFQATT, CDR2 SNEGSKA (reference sequence). V shed 6 bases and J shed 4 bases, with 15 bases lying between them. The CDR3 covers 13 residues. In DNA form, the CDR3 reads TGCAGTGCCCCAGTAGACAGGATCTATGGCTACACCTTC. It encodes CSAPVDRIYGYTF.

This clonotype has just a few counts. The V and J genes are TRBV6-1 and TRBJ2-4, with 11 bases lining up with TRBD1. Germline values: CDR1 MNHNS, CDR2 SASEGT. The CDR3 totals 17 residues. The ends lost 4 bases at V and 1 base at J; junction bases unmatched: 6. CDR3 coding DNA: TGTGCCAGCAGTGCCCCCGGACAGGGGGCGGCCAAAAACATTCAGTACTTC. Translating gives CASSAPGQGAAKNIQYF.

This sequence joins TRBV7-8 and TRBJ1-1; a possible D gene is TRBD1 (5 bases). Germline V lookup: CDR1 SGHVS, CDR2 FQNEAQ. The CDR3 has 15 amino acids. V was pared by 0 bases and J by 0 bases, with 8 bases between. For the CDR3, the DNA is TGTGCCAGCAGCTTAGCGCGCAGGGTGAACACTGAAGCTTTCTTT. Its protein is CASSLARRVNTEAFF.

This clonotype was picked up a small number of times. The chain joins TRBV5-5 to TRBJ1-2; tentative D call: TRBD1 (6 bases). Germline V gene lookup returns CDR1 SGHKS and CDR2 YYEKEE (reference sequence). The CDR3 length is 15 residues. Trimming took off 3 bases at V and 4 bases at J, with 16 bases between the two ends. Here the CDR3 DNA reads TGTGCCAGCAGCTCCATGGACAGCCACAGCTATGGCTACACCTTC. It encodes CASSSMDSHSYGYTF.

J is TRBJ2-3 and V is TRBV24-1, with 9 bases lining up with TRBD1. The CDR3 runs 15 residues. CDR1 is KGHDR, CDR2 SFDVKD, per germline. V dropped 5 bases and J dropped 3; count of bases not matched to a gene: 5. CDR3 nucleotide sequence: TGTGCCACCAGTGTCCCGGGACAGGGTACAGATACGCAGTATTTT. Amino acids: CATSVPGQGTDTQYF.

The sample holds a few counts of this clonotype. The gene calls are TRBV18 and TRBJ1-1, with 8 bases fitting TRBD1. The CDR3 spans 16 residues. J was trimmed by 0 bases and V by 3 bases; bases with no gene match: 6. Germline-derived CDR1 and CDR2 are KGHSH and LQKENI. The CDR3 sequence: CASSPDRDPLNTEAFF. DNA for the CDR3: TGTGCCAGCTCACCGGACAGGGACCCATTGAACACTGAAGCTTTCTTT.

This clonotype was seen a handful of times. The chain combines TRBV20-1 with TRBJ2-5; weak D call: TRBD2 (6 bases). Trimming took 0 bases from V and 5 from J, leaving 16 bases between them. CDR3 length: 15 amino acids. Germline V gene data show CDR1 as DFQATT and CDR2 as SNEGSKA (reference sequence). DNA for the CDR3: TGCAGTGCTAGAGAGGGGCTAGGGAGCGGGGAGACCCAGTACTTC. Translated: CSAREGLGSGETQYF.

This clonotype was picked up many times. The chain recombines TRBV20-1 with TRBJ2-7; the D gene is possibly TRBD1 (5 bases). The CDR3 length is 13 residues. The ends were cut back, 3 bases at V and 3 bases at J, with 12 bases in the middle. From germline, CDR1 is DFQATT and CDR2 SNEGSKA (reference sequence). For the CDR3, the DNA is TGCAGTGCTAGGGACATCCCCCGCTACGAGCAGTACTTC. Protein: CSARDIPRYEQYF.

As regards this clonotype: A read error may account for a junction end that differs from germline. The chain has TRBV20-1 and TRBJ1-5; no clear D. The germline V gene has CDR1 DFQATT and CDR2 SNEGSKA (reference sequence). The length of the CDR3 is 18 residues. CDR3 residues: CSARDLGEETISNHPQHF. CDR3 coding DNA: TGCAGTGCTAGAGATCTGGGCGAGGAGACAATTAGCAATCACCCCCAGCATTTT.